These T cell receptor beta chains were read from a single sample in a study of cytotoxic CD8 clonotypes in ibrutinib-treated CLL. Data came from immunoSEQ multiplex PCR; TCRdb stores just in-frame clones and leaves some out. The table includes about 29,000 clones, approximately 85% detected once. The source material was PBMCs, sampled after 24 months of ibrutinib treatment. These receptors all come from a human donor with chronic lymphocytic leukemia. Both conserved end residues are part of each CDR3. The order of the fields is V gene, clone size, D gene, J gene, CDR3 DNA, CDR3 protein. A D gene is named only where the DNA matches it firmly. Clone sizes are given selectively: once, few, many, or a class where the clone is expanded.

V: TRBV10-1; size: -; D: -; J: TRBJ2-7; DNA: TGCGCCAGCAGAATCACCAGGGCCGGGTCCTACGAGCAGTACTTC; CDR3: CASRITRAGSYEQYF
V: TRBV4-1; size: -; D: -; J: TRBJ1-1; DNA: TGCGCCAGCAGCGGACGGACGGTGAACACTGAAGCTTTCTTT; CDR3: CASSGRTVNTEAFF
V: TRBV18; size: -; D: TRBD1; J: TRBJ1-4; DNA: TGTGCCAGCTCACCACCAGGGACAGGGTGGGAAAAACTGTTTTTT; CDR3: CASSPPGTGWEKLFF
V: TRBV7-9; size: -; D: TRBD1; J: TRBJ2-1; DNA: TGTGCCCTAGATGGGACAGGGCCGGATCGCAGCTCCTACAATGAGCAGTTCTTC; CDR3: CALDGTGPDRSSYNEQFF
V: TRBV15; size: -; D: -; J: TRBJ2-7; DNA: TGTGCCACCAGCATTGGGACGGCCTATTCCTACGAGCAGTACTTC; CDR3: CATSIGTAYSYEQYF
V: TRBV9; size: -; D: -; J: TRBJ1-2; DNA: TGTGCCAGCAGCGTAGGCCAGGGCAACTATGGCTACACCTTC; CDR3: CASSVGQGNYGYTF
V: TRBV4-1; size: -; D: -; J: TRBJ1-2; DNA: TGCGCCAGCAGCCAAGATCGGGTGCGAGGGCCGGGCTATGGCTACACCTTC; CDR3: CASSQDRVRGPGYGYTF
V: TRBV19; size: -; D: TRBD1; J: TRBJ2-2; DNA: TGTGCCAGTAGTATTTCGTACGGGACAGGGATCGGGGAGCTGTTTTTT; CDR3: CASSISYGTGIGELFF
V: TRBV6-1; size: -; D: -; J: TRBJ1-4; DNA: TGTGCCAGCTCCCCGTCCCCTGGAGAAAAACTGTTTTTT; CDR3: CASSPSPGEKLFF
V: TRBV2; size: -; D: TRBD1; J: TRBJ2-7; DNA: TGTGCCAGCAGCACCGGGACAGTATCTTCCTACGAGCAGTACTTC; CDR3: CASSTGTVSSYEQYF
V: TRBV19; size: -; D: -; J: TRBJ2-5; DNA: TGTGCCAGTAGTATTGGGGGGGCCGGGCAAGAGACCCAGTACTTC; CDR3: CASSIGGAGQETQYF
V: TRBV9; size: -; D: -; J: TRBJ1-3; DNA: TGTGCCAGCAGCGTGAGAGACAGGAGGGACTCTGGAAACACCATATATTTT; CDR3: CASSVRDRRDSGNTIYF
V: TRBV5-1; size: -; D: -; J: TRBJ1-1; DNA: TGCGCCAGCAGCTTCTCCCCTGAGGGTGGCGCTGAAGCTTTCTTT; CDR3: CASSFSPEGGAEAFF
V: TRBV4-1; size: once; D: -; J: TRBJ1-5; DNA: TGCGCCAGCAGCCAAGAGGGGGCGGGAAATCAGCCCCAGCATTTT; CDR3: CASSQEGAGNQPQHF
V: TRBV10-1; size: -; D: TRBD1; J: TRBJ1-1; DNA: TGCGCCAACTGGACAGGGGATGGGTACACTGAAGCTTTCTTT; CDR3: CANWTGDGYTEAFF
V: TRBV7-8; size: -; D: -; J: TRBJ1-2; DNA: TGTGCCAGCAGCTTAGCGCAGAGGGCCGGCTACACCTTC; CDR3: CASSLAQRAGYTF
V: TRBV6-1; size: once; D: -; J: TRBJ1-1; DNA: TGTGCCAGCAGGGGTCGGAGCCCGTCGGACACTGAAGCTTTCTTT; CDR3: CASRGRSPSDTEAFF
V: TRBV27; size: -; D: TRBD1; J: TRBJ2-3; DNA: TGTGCCAGCAGTTTAGAAGGGACAGGGTGGTTTGGTGGGACAGATACGCAGTATTTT; CDR3: CASSLEGTGWFGGTDTQYF
V: TRBV5-4; size: -; D: -; J: TRBJ1-1; DNA: TGTGCCAGCAGCTTGGGCTTGATGGGGGGCACTGAAGCTTTCTTT; CDR3: CASSLGLMGGTEAFF
V: TRBV5-1; size: -; D: -; J: TRBJ2-2; DNA: TGCGCCAGCAGCCCCGGACTCCAGACCGGGGAGCTGTTTTTT; CDR3: CASSPGLQTGELFF
V: TRBV6-1; size: -; D: TRBD1; J: TRBJ1-2; DNA: TGTGCCAGCAGTGGCCCCCGGGACAGAAACTATGGCTACACCTTC; CDR3: CASSGPRDRNYGYTF
V: TRBV10-3; size: -; D: TRBD1; J: TRBJ1-1; DNA: TGTGCCATAGCACAGGGGTGGGACACTGAAGCTTTCTTT; CDR3: CAIAQGWDTEAFF
V: TRBV4-2; size: -; D: TRBD1; J: TRBJ2-1; DNA: TGTGCCAGCAGCCAAAAGGGACAGGGGCTCTACAATGAGCAGTTCTTC; CDR3: CASSQKGQGLYNEQFF